This T cell receptor (beta chain) was recorded in a study of T cells in tuberculosis. Study in general: A South African cohort included IGRA-negative adolescents, latently infected IGRA-positive adolescents and adults with active tuberculosis. The study's findings and limits: A GMM-specific repertoire classifier reached roughly 87% accuracy, AUROC around 0.87.

On this clone itself: Its target is not known.

Tuberculin skin test and IGRA determined adolescents' latent tuberculosis status at entry. V shed 0 bases and J shed 6 bases, with 14 bases lying between them. The CDR3 extends over 15 amino acids. The germline gives CDR1 MGHRA, CDR2 YSYEKL. Sequencing used immunoSEQ multiplex PCR; TCRdb keeps in-frame clones, though not all of them. The table has 25,000 to 35,000 clones, 80% to 95% seen once; the top ten hold 4% to 5.5%. This TCR was recovered from a donor aged 10 to 29 with latent tuberculosis or without tuberculosis infection. The chain couples TRBV4-1 to TRBJ1-2; no clear D gene. The sequenced sample consisted of PBMCs. CDR3 DNA sequence: TGCGCCAGCAGCCAAGATACGGGGATGGTGGATGGCTACACCTTC. It specifies CASSQDTGMVDGYTF.